This entry describes one TCR beta chain. The data stem from a study of blood T cell repertoires in COVID-19. Trimming cost V 2 bases and J 5 bases; bases outside gene matches: 13. Germline CDR1 and CDR2: WNHNN and SYGVQD (reference sequence). The CDR3 totals 18 residues. Original processing notes: Scientists estimated how many nucleated cells there were by amplifying reference gene primers. Assay used: immunoSEQ multiplex PCR; TCRdb lists only in-frame clones, some missing. V, J and clone size are those of that table, while D and trimming were read from the DNA. The top ten clones hold roughly 10% of a sample with 200,000 to 250,000 clones, around 83% of them seen once.

The rearrangement links TRBV10-1 to TRBJ2-1; 9 bases agree with TRBD2. This TCR derives from a woman between 50 and 59 years old with COVID-19, enrolled during active disease. The sequenced sample consisted of peripheral blood. The CDR3: CASSEARGGAVNNNEQFF. The CDR3 coding sequence is TGCGCCAGCAGTGAGGCGCGCGGGGGGGCCGTAAATAACAATGAGCAGTTCTTC.